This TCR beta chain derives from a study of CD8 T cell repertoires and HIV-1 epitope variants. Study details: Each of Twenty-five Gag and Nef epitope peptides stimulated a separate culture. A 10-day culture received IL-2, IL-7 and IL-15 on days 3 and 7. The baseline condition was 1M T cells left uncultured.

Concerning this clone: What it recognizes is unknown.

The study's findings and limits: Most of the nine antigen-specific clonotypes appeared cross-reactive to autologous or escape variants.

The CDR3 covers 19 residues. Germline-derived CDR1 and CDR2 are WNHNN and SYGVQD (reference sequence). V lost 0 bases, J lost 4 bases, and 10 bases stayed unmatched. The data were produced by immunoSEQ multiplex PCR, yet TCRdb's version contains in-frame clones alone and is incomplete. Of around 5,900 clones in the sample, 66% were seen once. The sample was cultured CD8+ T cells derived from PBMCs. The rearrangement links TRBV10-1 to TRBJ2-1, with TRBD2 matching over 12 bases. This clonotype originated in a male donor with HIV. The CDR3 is CASSESIRLAGVEYNEQFF. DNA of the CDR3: TGCGCCAGCAGTGAGTCTATCCGACTAGCGGGAGTGGAATACAATGAGCAGTTCTTC.